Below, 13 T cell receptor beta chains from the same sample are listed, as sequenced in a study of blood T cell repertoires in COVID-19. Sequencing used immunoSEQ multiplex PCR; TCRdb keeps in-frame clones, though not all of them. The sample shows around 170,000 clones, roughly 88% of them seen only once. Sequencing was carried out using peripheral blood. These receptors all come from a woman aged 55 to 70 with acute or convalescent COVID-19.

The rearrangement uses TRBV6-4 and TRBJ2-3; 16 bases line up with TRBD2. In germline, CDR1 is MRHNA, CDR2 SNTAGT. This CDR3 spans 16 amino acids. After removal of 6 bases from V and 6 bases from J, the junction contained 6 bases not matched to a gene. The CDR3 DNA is TGTGCCAGCAGCGAGGGACTAGCGGGGGGGCCGGATACGCAGTATTTT. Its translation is CASSEGLAGGPDTQYF.

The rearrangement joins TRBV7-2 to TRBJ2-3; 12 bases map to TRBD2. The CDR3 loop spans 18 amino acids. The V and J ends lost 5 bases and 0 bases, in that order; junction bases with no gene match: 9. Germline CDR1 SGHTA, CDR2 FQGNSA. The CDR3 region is CASSAYTSGGFSTDTQYF. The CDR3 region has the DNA TGTGCCAGCAGCGCATACACTAGCGGGGGGTTTAGCACAGATACGCAGTATTTT.

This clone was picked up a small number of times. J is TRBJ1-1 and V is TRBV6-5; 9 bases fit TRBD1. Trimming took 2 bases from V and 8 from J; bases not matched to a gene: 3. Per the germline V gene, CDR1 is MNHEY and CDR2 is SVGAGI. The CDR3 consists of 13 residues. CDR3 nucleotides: TGTGCCAGCAGTTACCCTGGGACAGGGGAAGCTTTCTTT. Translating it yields CASSYPGTGEAFF.

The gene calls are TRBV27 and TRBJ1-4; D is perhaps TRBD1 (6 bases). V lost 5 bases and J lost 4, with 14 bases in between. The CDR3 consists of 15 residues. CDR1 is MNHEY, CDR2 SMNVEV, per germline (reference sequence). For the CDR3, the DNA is TGTGCCAGCAGTCAACTACAGGGCATTAATGAAAAACTGTTTTTT. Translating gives CASSQLQGINEKLFF.

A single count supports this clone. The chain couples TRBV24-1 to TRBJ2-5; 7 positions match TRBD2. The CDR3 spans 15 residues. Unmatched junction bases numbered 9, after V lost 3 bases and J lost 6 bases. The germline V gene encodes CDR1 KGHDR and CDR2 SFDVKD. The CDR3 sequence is CATSDTGGSGKTQYF. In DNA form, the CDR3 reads TGTGCCACCAGTGATACCGGGGGGTCCGGGAAGACCCAGTACTTC.

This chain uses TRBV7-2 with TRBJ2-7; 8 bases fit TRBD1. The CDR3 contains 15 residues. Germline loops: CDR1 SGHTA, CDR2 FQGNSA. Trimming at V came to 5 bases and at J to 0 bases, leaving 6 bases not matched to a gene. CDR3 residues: CASSPTGVSSYEQYF. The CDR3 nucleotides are TGTGCCAGCAGCCCGACAGGGGTTTCCTCCTACGAGCAGTACTTC.

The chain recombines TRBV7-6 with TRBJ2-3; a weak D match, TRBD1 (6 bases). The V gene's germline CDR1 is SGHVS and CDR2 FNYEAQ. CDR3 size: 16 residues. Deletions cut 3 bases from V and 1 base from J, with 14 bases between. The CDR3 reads CASSFLQGRGTDTQYF. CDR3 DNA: TGTGCCAGCAGCTTTCTACAGGGAAGGGGCACAGATACGCAGTATTTT.

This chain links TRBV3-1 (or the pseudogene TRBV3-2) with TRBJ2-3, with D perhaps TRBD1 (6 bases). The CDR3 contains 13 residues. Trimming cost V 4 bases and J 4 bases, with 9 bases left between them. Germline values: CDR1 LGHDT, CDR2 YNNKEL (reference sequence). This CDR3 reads CASSLTGPDTQYF. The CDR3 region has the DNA TGTGCCAGCAGCCTTACAGGGCCAGATACGCAGTATTTT.

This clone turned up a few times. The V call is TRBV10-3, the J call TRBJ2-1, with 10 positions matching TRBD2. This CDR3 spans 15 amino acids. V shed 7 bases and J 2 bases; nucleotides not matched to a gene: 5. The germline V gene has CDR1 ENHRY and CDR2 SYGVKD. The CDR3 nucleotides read TGTGCCATCAAGGCTAGCGGGGGCCCCTACAATGAGCAGTTCTTC. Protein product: CAIKASGGPYNEQFF.

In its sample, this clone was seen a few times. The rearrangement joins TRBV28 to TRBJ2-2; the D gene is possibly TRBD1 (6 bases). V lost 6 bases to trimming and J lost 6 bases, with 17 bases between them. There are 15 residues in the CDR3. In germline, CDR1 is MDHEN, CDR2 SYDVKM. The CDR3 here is CASRISQGIAGELFF. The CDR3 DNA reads TGTGCCAGCAGAATCTCACAGGGTATCGCCGGGGAGCTGTTTTTT. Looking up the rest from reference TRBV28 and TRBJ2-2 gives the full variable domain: DVKVTQSSRYLVKRTGEKVFLECVQDMDHENMFWYRQDPGLGLRLIYFSYDVKMKEKGDIPEGYSVSREKKERFSLILESASTNQTSMYLCASRISQGIAGELFFGEGSRLTVL.

CDR3 coding DNA: TGTGCCAGCAGTTTAGGGGACAGGCTCTATGGCTACACCTTC. This sequence encodes CASSLGDRLYGYTF. The chain links TRBV28 to TRBJ1-2; 8 bases map to TRBD1. Germline CDR1 is MDHEN and CDR2 is SYDVKM. With V trimmed by 2 bases and J by 4 bases, 3 bases remained unmatched. The CDR3 is 14 amino acids.

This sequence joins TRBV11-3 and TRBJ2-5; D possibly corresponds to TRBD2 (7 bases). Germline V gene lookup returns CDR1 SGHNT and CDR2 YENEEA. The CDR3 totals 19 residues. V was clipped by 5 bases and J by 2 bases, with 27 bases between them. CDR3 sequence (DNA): TGTGCCAGCAGCCCCTCAGGAATGAGAGGGGGGGCCAGACAAGAGACCCAGTACTTC. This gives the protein CASSPSGMRGGARQETQYF.

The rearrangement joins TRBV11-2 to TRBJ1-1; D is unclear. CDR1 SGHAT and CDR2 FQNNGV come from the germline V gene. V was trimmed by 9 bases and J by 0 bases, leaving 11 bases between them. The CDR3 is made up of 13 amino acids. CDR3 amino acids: CASLDNMNTEAFF. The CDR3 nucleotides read TGTGCCAGTCTCGACAACATGAACACTGAAGCTTTCTTT.